This is a list of T cell receptor beta chains from one sample in a study of blood T cell repertoires in COVID-19. Clones were sequenced by immunoSEQ multiplex PCR, and TCRdb holds only the in-frame ones, with some missing. The sample includes about 45,000 clones, roughly nine tenths seen only once; the top ten take 5% to 7%. Specimen: peripheral blood. These receptors all come from a human donor in a cohort sampled during active COVID-19. Both conserved end residues are part of each CDR3.

j_call,v_call,cdr3_aa
TRBJ1-6,TRBV20-1,CSASPQDRSNSPLHF
TRBJ2-2,TRBV21-1,CASSKVPGQTGELFF
TRBJ2-7,TRBV29-1,CSVAGTSFGEQYF
TRBJ2-1,TRBV29-1,CSVQTASGRVSSSYNEQFF
TRBJ1-3,TRBV5-4,CASSSDRARGNTIYF
TRBJ1-4,TRBV12-3/TRBV12-4,CASSLARGEKLFF
TRBJ2-3,TRBV5-4,CASSLARTLTSTDTQYF
TRBJ1-1,TRBV10-3,CAISEGDRRNTEAFF
TRBJ2-5,TRBV9,CASSVGLAGVGETQYF
TRBJ1-3,TRBV10-3,CAIKGAGSGNTIYF
TRBJ2-2,TRBV9,CASSVVAGLSTGELFF
TRBJ1-6,TRBV15,CATSRGQWRSSPLHF
TRBJ1-4,TRBV19,CASSYTGGGKKLFF
TRBJ2-3,TRBV5-1,CASSLEGVSTDTQYF
TRBJ1-2,TRBV7-2,CASSLGRVGGYTF
TRBJ1-6,TRBV25-1,CASSARTGAYNSPLHF
TRBJ2-5,TRBV24-1,CATSGTSADQETQYF
TRBJ2-6,TRBV6-2/TRBV6-3,CASSSTGGDSGANVLTF
TRBJ2-5,TRBV7-9,CASSLGVGYLGAGETQYF
TRBJ1-2,TRBV6-2/TRBV6-3,CASSYSDRYGYTF
TRBJ2-3,TRBV5-1,CASSLPSGGTTDTQYF
TRBJ1-1,TRBV27,CASSFRQLSEAFF
TRBJ1-5,TRBV7-2,CASSPGSGNSNQPQHF
TRBJ1-1,TRBV13,CASSQGGVPFF
TRBJ1-1,TRBV6-6,CASSYSEINTEAFF
TRBJ2-7,TRBV7-9,CASSFAGGTSYEQYF
TRBJ2-7,TRBV10-3,CAISERGQGEKEQYF
TRBJ1-2,TRBV6-2/TRBV6-3,CASSYPRQGRSGNYGYTF
TRBJ2-2,TRBV20-1,CSASQSSGAGELFF
TRBJ2-3,TRBV6-6,CASSSGDTQYF
TRBJ1-5,TRBV4-3,CASSQVLRQPQHF
TRBJ2-1,TRBV7-9,CASRFAGTSRNNEQFF
TRBJ2-7,TRBV23-1,CASMARSTYEQYF
TRBJ2-2,TRBV5-1,CASSQGGNSGELFF
TRBJ2-4,TRBV5-4,CASSPNRGLVAKNIQYF